Following are 16 T cell receptor beta chains from one sample sequenced in a study of T cells in Graves' hyperthyroidism and ophthalmopathy. TCR beta CDR3 sequences were amplified from RNA transcripts. Primed by the HTBI set, a first-round RT-PCR was run on the TCR CDR3. MiXCR was run by TCRdb on the multiplex PCR reads, yielding one entry per CDR3 protein. The sample records approximately 380,000 distinct CDR3 sequences, over 12% being singletons. The sample comprised blood. The receptors stem from a man aged 50-60 years with Graves' ophthalmopathy.

J is TRBJ2-3 and V is TRBV25-1; 9 positions agree with TRBD2. The CDR3 length is 15 residues. Germline V gene data show CDR1 as MGHDK and CDR2 as SYGVNS. Trimming at V came to 9 bases and at J to 6 bases, leaving 13 bases not matched to a gene. CDR3 in DNA: TGTGCCAGGATCACGACTAGCGGAATAGCGGATACGCAGTATTTT. This translates into CARITTSGIADTQYF.

The chain uses TRBV5-1 and TRBJ2-2, with D perhaps matching TRBD1 (5 bases). This CDR3 has 16 residues. V dropped 0 bases and J dropped 2 bases, with 11 bases sitting between them. Germline CDR1 and CDR2: SGHRS and YFSETQ. The CDR3 nucleotides read TGCGCCAGCAGCTTGGATTCCCAGGGCAACACCGGGGAGCTGTTTTTT. It codes for CASSLDSQGNTGELFF. The full variable domain, completed using reference TRBV5-1 and TRBJ2-2, is KAGVTQTPRYLIKTRGQQVTLSCSPISGHRSVSWYQQTPGQGLQFLFEYFSETQRNKGNFPGRFSGRQFSNSRSEMNVSTLELGDSALYLCASSLDSQGNTGELFFGEGSRLTVL.

This clonotype was detected many times. The chain combines TRBV5-1 with TRBJ1-1; D not resolved. Per the germline V gene, CDR1 is SGHRS and CDR2 is YFSETQ. The CDR3 runs 14 residues. V lost 2 bases and J 6 bases, leaving 14 bases between the germline ends. The chain's CDR3 is CASSFWVQTPEAFF. CDR3 sequence (DNA): TGCGCCAGCAGCTTCTGGGTGCAGACTCCTGAAGCTTTCTTT.

A few counts support this clonotype. The J gene is TRBJ2-6, the V gene TRBV19; no reliable D call. V dropped 4 bases and J dropped 2 bases, with 15 bases sitting between them. CDR1 and CDR2 from the germline V gene are LNHDA and SQIVND (reference sequence). CDR3 length: 17 residues. DNA for the CDR3: TGTGCCAGTAGTAAGTTAGGGTCCCCTGCTGGGGCCAACGTCCTGACTTTC. It translates to CASSKLGSPAGANVLTF.

The chain couples TRBV25-1 to TRBJ2-2, with 10 nucleotides matching TRBD2. Germline-derived CDR1 and CDR2 are MGHDK and SYGVNS. The CDR3 contains 18 residues. V gave up 1 base and J gave up 4 bases; unmatched junction bases: 9. CDR3 DNA sequence: TGTGCCAGCAGTGAATCCCTTGCTAGCGGGAGATTCACCGGGGAGCTGTTTTTT. Translated, it gives CASSESLASGRFTGELFF. The variable domain in full, completed from reference TRBV25-1 and TRBJ2-2, reads EADIYQTPRYLVIGTGKKITLECSQTMGHDKMYWYQQDPGMELHLIHYSYGVNSTEKGDLSSESTVSRIRTEHFPLTLESARPSHTSQYLCASSESLASGRFTGELFFGEGSRLTVL.

This clonotype was recorded at least ten times. The chain links TRBV6-1 to TRBJ1-1; possibly TRBD1 for D (6 bases). This CDR3 region has 13 residues. V lost 7 bases, J lost 4 bases, and 13 bases lay in between. Per germline, CDR1 MNHNS and CDR2 SASEGT. CDR3: CASKQGFSTEAFF. The CDR3 region has the DNA TGTGCCAGCAAACAGGGTTTCAGCACTGAAGCTTTCTTT.

This clonotype has only a few counts. This chain uses TRBV29-1 with TRBJ2-7; TRBD1 matches at 8 bases. Germline CDR1 reads SQVTM; CDR2 reads ANQGSEA. This CDR3 is 13 amino acids long. J lost 1 base, V lost 6 bases, and 5 bases had no gene match. CDR3 sequence: CSVSRTGSYEQYF. Written as DNA, the CDR3 is TGCAGCGTCTCCAGGACAGGGTCCTACGAGCAGTACTTC.

In DNA form, the CDR3 reads TGTGCCAGCAGCCAAGTTAGATCGAGGGTTTCTGGGGCCAACGTCCTGACTTTC. Translated, it gives CASSQVRSRVSGANVLTF. The V call is TRBV3-1, the J call TRBJ2-6; D might be TRBD2 (5 bases). This CDR3 has 18 residues. Germline values: CDR1 LGHDT, CDR2 YNNKEL (reference sequence). Trimming pared 1 base from V and 1 base from J, leaving 14 bases between.

Only one count was recorded for this clonotype. Just one base apart from a much larger clone, this may be a read error. This chain links TRBV30 with TRBJ2-1; a weak D match, TRBD2 (5 bases). The closer fit of TRBJ2-7 to the DNA end suggests the J call may be wrong. The germline V gene encodes CDR1 GTSNPN and CDR2 SVGIG (reference sequence). The CDR3 loop spans 13 amino acids. In DNA, the CDR3 is TGTGCCTGGGGTGCTAGCTCGTTGTTCGAGCAGTACTTC. Translating it yields CAWGASSLFEQYF.

This clonotype was observed at least ten times. The J gene is TRBJ2-3, the V gene TRBV2; D not resolved. V lost 3 bases to trimming and J lost 1 base, with 5 bases between them. The germline V gene encodes CDR1 SNHLY and CDR2 FYNNEI. The CDR3 length is 13 residues. The CDR3 here is CASSDPGTDTQYF. CDR3 nucleotide sequence: TGTGCCAGCAGTGACCCAGGCACAGATACGCAGTATTTT. Filled out from reference TRBV2 and TRBJ2-3, the complete variable domain reads EPEVTQTPSHQVTQMGQEVILRCVPISNHLYFYWYRQILGQKVEFLVSFYNNEISEKSEIFDDQFSVERPDGSNFTLKIRSTKLEDSAMYFCASSDPGTDTQYFGPGTRLTVL.

This clonotype was detected a few times. This chain links TRBV7-9 with TRBJ2-3; a weak D match, TRBD2 (5 bases). CDR3 length: 12 residues. Germline values: CDR1 SEHNR, CDR2 FQNEAQ (reference sequence). The V end lost 5 bases, the J end lost 12 bases, and 15 bases lay between the germline ends. In DNA form, the CDR3 reads TGTGCCAGCAGCCCAGACCTAGCCGGACAGTATTTT. Translating gives CASSPDLAGQYF.

This clonotype was detected many times. The chain joins TRBV2 to TRBJ2-5; TRBD1 aligns across 8 bases. The CDR3 consists of 13 residues. Trimming at V came to 10 bases and at J to 4 bases, leaving 8 bases not matched to a gene. From germline, CDR1 is SNHLY and CDR2 FYNNEI. CDR3 protein: CATLGTGGETQYF. CDR3 coding DNA: TGTGCCACCCTCGGCACAGGGGGAGAGACCCAGTACTTC.

This clonotype has at least ten counts. The chain employs TRBV3-1 and TRBJ1-1; D is ambiguous. Per the germline V gene, CDR1 is LGHDT and CDR2 is YNNKEL (reference sequence). The V gene lost 4 bases and the J gene lost 4 bases, with 13 bases spanning the gap. The CDR3 has 14 amino acids. CDR3 bases: TGTGCCAGCAGCCCAACCGGCGCGAGCACTGAAGCTTTCTTT. It is translated as CASSPTGASTEAFF.

This clonotype was recorded at least ten times. The chain carries TRBV20-1 and TRBJ2-2; TRBD2 matches at 13 bases. The germline CDR1 and CDR2 sequences are DFQATT and SNEGSKA (reference sequence). The V segment lost 6 bases and the J segment 7 bases; nucleotides outside the gene matches: 11. This CDR3 is built from 16 residues. The CDR3 DNA follows: TGCAGTGCAGCCGGACTAGCGGGAGTGGATGGCGGGGAGCTGTTTTTT. Its protein product is CSAAGLAGVDGGELFF.

The CDR3 region is CASGASGGTDTQYF. Here the CDR3 DNA reads TGTGCTAGTGGGGCTAGCGGGGGCACAGATACGCAGTATTTT. The genes are TRBV12-5 and TRBJ2-3, with TRBD2 matching 9 bases. CDR3 size: 14 residues. Germline V gene data show CDR1 as LGHNT and CDR2 as FRNRAP. Losses at the gene ends were 6 bases for V and 1 base for J; bases not matched to a gene: 2.

The V gene is TRBV4-1, the J gene TRBJ2-3; the D is unclear. Germline values: CDR1 MGHRA, CDR2 YSYEKL. The CDR3 runs 13 residues. Between the trimmed V and J ends, which lost 3 bases and 3 bases, there was a span of 7 bases. CDR3 in amino acids: CASSHAGTDTQYF. CDR3 DNA: TGCGCCAGCAGCCACGCTGGTACAGATACGCAGTATTTT.